This TCR beta chain was recorded in a study of vaccination and CD4 T cells after COVID-19. About the research overall: Two doses of either BNT162b2 or mRNA-1273 vaccine were given to participants. Between diagnosis and the drawing of post-COVID samples lay a median around 100 days (range 35 to 161). Overlapping peptides covering the spike proteins of SARS-CoV-2, HCoV-NL63, HCoV-OC43 and HCoV-229E were added to stimulate cells. The authors gave control cultures a CEFX pool, an HIV-1 Nef pool, or no peptide.

Trimming removed 3 bases at V and 2 bases at J, with 7 bases between. This CDR3 contains 12 residues. The germline V gene has CDR1 DFQATT and CDR2 SNEGSKA (reference sequence). This clonotype was observed a few times. Its antigen is unknown. Described treatment: roughly 10-day PBMC culture with coronavirus spike peptide pools or control peptides (ViraFEST assay). CD4+ T-cell collection from the unexposed donor predated the COVID-19 pandemic (2011-2018). Sequenced with the Oncomine TCR Beta short-read assay was DNA taken from cultured CD4+ T cells. TCRdb recomputed calls from the PCR reads with MiXCR, one row per CDR3 protein. The sample lists thousands of distinct CDR3 sequences, 46% occurring once.

V and J are TRBV20-1 and TRBJ2-5, with a weak D call TRBD1 (5 bases). The sample comprised CD4+ T cells from blood, cultured in vitro. The clonotype was recovered from a human donor in good health. CDR3 sequence reads: CSARRQQETQYF. Written as DNA, the CDR3 is TGCAGTGCTAGGAGACAGCAAGAGACCCAGTACTTC.